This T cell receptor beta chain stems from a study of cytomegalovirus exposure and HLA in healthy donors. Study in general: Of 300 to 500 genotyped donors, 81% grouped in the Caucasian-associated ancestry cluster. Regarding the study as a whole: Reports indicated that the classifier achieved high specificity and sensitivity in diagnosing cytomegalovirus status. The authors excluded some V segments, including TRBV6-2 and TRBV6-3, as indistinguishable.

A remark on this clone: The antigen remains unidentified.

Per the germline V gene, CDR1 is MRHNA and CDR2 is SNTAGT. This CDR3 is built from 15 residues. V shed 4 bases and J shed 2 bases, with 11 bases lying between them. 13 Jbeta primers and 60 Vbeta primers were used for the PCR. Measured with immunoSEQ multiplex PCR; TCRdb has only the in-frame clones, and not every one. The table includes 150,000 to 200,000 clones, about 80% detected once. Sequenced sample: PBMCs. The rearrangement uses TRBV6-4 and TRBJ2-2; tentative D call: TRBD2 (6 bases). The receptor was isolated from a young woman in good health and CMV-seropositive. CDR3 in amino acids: CASSVGTGNTGELFF. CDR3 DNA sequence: TGTGCCAGCAGTGTTGGGACTGGCAACACCGGGGAGCTGTTTTTT.